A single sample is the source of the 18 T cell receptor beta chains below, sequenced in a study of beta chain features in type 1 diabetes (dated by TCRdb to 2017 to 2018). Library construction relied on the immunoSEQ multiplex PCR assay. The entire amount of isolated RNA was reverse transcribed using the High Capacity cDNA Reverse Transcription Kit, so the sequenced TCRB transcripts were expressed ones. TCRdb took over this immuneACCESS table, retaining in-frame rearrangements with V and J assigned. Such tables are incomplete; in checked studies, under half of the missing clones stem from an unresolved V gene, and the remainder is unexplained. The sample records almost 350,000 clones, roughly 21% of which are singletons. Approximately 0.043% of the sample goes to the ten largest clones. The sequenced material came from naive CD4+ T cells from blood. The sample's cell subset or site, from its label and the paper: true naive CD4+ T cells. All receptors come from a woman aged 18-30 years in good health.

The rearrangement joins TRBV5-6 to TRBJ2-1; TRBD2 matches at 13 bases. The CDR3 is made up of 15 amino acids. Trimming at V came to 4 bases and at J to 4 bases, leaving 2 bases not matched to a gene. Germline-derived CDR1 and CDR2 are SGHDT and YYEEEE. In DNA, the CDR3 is TGTGCCAGCAGCATGACTAGCGGGGGGTACAATGAGCAGTTCTTC. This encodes CASSMTSGGYNEQFF.

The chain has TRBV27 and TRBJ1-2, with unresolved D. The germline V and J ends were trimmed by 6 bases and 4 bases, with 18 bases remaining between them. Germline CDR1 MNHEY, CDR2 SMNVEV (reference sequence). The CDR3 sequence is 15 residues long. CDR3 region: CASSTSGGPVYGYTF. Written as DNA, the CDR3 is TGTGCCAGCAGCACATCCGGAGGGCCTGTCTATGGCTACACCTTC.

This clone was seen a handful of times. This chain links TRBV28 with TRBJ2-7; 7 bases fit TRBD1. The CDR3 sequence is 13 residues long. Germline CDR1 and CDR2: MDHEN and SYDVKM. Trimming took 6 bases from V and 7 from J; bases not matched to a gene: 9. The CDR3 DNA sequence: TGTGCCAGCAGCTGGGCGACAGGGAGAGAGCAGTACTTC. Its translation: CASSWATGREQYF.

In nucleotides, the CDR3 is TGTGCCAGCAGCCAAGTCCCATACACGGACAGGGAGAGAAGGGAGACCCAGTACTTC. Amino acids: CASSQVPYTDRERRETQYF. The chain uses TRBV14 and TRBJ2-5; TRBD1 matches at 8 bases. The germline V gene has CDR1 SGHDN and CDR2 FVKESK. This CDR3 has 19 residues. With 1 base clipped from V and 5 bases from J, the junction kept 18 bases outside the gene matches.

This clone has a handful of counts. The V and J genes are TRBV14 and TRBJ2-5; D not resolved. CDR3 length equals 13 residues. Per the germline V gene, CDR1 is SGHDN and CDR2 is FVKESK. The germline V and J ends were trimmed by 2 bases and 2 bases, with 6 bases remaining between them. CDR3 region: CASSQNSQETQYF. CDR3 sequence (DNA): TGTGCCAGCAGCCAAAACAGTCAAGAGACCCAGTACTTC.

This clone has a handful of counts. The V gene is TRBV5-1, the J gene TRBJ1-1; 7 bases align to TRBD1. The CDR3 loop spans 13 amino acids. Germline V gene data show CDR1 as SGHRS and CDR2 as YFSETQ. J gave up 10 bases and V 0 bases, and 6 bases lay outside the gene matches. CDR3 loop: CASSLGQGERAFF. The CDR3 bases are TGCGCCAGCAGCTTGGGACAGGGAGAGAGAGCTTTCTTT. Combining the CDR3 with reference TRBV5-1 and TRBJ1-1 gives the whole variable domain KAGVTQTPRYLIKTRGQQVTLSCSPISGHRSVSWYQQTPGQGLQFLFEYFSETQRNKGNFPGRFSGRQFSNSRSEMNVSTLELGDSALYLCASSLGQGERAFFGQGTRLTVV.

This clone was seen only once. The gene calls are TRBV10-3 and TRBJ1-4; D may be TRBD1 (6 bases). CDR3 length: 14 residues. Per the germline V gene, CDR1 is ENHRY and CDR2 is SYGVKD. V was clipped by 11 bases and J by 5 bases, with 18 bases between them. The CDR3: CASHEGHGNEKLFF. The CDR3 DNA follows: TGTGCCTCGCACGAGGGACACGGAAATGAAAAACTGTTTTTT.

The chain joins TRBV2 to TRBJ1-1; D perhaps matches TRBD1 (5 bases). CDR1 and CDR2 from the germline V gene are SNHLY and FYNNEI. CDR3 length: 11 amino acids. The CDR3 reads CALRGYSEAFF. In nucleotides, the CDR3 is TGTGCTCTTCGGGGGTACTCTGAAGCTTTCTTT.

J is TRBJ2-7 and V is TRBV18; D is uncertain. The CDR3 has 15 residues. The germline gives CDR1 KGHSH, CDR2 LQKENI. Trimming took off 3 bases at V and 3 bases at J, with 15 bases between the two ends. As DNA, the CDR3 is TGTGCCAGCTCACCTTCTGCCAGGTCCCTCTACGAGCAGTACTTC. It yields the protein CASSPSARSLYEQYF.

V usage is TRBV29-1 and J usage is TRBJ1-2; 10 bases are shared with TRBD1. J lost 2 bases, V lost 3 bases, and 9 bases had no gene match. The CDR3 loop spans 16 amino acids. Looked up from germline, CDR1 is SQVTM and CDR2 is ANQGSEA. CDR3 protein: CSVDPASGQGNYGYTF. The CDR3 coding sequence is TGCAGCGTTGACCCAGCCTCGGGACAGGGGAACTATGGCTACACCTTC.

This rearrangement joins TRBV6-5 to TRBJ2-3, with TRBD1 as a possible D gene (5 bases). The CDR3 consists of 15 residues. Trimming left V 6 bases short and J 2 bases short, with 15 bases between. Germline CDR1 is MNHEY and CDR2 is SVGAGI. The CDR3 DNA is TGTGCCAGCAGCCTAACAGGATACAACACAGATACGCAGTATTTT. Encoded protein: CASSLTGYNTDTQYF.

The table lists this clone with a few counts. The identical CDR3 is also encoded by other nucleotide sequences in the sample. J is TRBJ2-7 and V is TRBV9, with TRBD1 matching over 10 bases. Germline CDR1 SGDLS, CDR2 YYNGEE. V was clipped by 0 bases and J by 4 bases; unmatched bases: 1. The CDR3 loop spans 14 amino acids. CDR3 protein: CASSVGQGAYEQYF. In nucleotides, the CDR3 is TGTGCCAGCAGCGTAGGACAGGGGGCTTACGAGCAGTACTTC.

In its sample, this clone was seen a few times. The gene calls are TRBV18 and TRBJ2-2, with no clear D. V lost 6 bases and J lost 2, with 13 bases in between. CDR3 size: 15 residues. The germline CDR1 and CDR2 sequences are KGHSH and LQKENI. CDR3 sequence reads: CASSPRLQNTGELFF. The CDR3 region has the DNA TGTGCCAGCTCGCCGCGGCTACAAAACACCGGGGAGCTGTTTTTT.

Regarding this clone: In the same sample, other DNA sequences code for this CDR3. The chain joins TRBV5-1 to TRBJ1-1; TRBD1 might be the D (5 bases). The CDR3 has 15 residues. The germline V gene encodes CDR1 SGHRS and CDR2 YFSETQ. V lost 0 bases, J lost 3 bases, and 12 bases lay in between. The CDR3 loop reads CASSLVRGGDTEAFF. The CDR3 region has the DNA TGCGCCAGCAGCTTGGTTAGGGGCGGGGACACTGAAGCTTTCTTT.

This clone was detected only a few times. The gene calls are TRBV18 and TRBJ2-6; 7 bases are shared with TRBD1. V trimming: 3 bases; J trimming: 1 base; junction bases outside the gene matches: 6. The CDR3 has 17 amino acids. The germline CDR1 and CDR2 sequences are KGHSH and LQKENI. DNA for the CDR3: TGTGCCAGCTCACCTTGGACAGGAGTTTCTGGGGCCAACGTCCTGACTTTC. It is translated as CASSPWTGVSGANVLTF.

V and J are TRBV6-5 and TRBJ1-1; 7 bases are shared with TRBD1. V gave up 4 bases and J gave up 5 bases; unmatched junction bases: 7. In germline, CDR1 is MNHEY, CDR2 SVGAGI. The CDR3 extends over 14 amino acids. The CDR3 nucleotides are TGTGCCAGCAGTTCCTTAGAACAGGGGACTGAAGCTTTCTTT. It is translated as CASSSLEQGTEAFF.

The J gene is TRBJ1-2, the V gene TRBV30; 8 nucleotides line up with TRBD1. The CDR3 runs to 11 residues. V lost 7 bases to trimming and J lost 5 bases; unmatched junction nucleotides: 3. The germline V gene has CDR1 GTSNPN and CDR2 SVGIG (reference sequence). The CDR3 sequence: CASGTGYGYTF. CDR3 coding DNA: TGTGCCTCCGGGACAGGTTATGGCTACACCTTC.

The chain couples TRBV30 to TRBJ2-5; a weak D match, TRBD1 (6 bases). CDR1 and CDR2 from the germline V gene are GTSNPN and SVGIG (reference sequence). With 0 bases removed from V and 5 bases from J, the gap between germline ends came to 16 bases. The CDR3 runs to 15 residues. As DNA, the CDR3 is TGTGCCTGGAGTGTACAAGGGAGAAGGGGGGAGACCCAGTACTTC. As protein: CAWSVQGRRGETQYF.